These 14 T cell receptor beta chains originate from one sample sequenced in a study of beta chain features in type 1 diabetes. Study-level points and caveats: Shortening that was moderate but significant affected the TCRB CDR3s of Type 1 diabetes patients in all four CD4+ subsets.

These receptors are not linked to any known antigen. Isolated RNA was reverse transcribed in full, so expressed TCRB transcripts were sequenced. The protocol was immunoSEQ multiplex PCR, while the TCRdb copy is restricted to in-frame clones and leaves out a portion. The table includes about 280,000 clones, approximately 15% detected once. What was sequenced was naive CD4+ T cells from blood. Source of these receptors: a man between 18 and 35 years old with type 1 diabetes.

The chain couples TRBV6-1 to TRBJ2-2; no definite D call. The CDR3 runs to 12 residues. V was cut by 5 bases and J by 7 bases, with 8 bases left in between. Germline V gives CDR1 MNHNS, CDR2 SASEGT. The CDR3: CASSRPGGELFF. The CDR3 DNA follows: TGTGCCAGCAGTAGGCCGGGCGGGGAGCTGTTTTTT.

The rearrangement joins TRBV2 to TRBJ2-3; D may be TRBD2 (5 bases). From germline, CDR1 is SNHLY and CDR2 FYNNEI. The CDR3 is 18 residues long. Trimming stripped 8 bases from V and 0 bases from J, with 24 bases between. In DNA form, the CDR3 reads TGTGCCAGCTGGTCGGAGGAGTTACCAACCCTAAGCACAGATACGCAGTATTTT. This gives the protein CASWSEELPTLSTDTQYF.

This clone was observed a handful of times. This chain links TRBV30 with TRBJ2-4; D perhaps matches TRBD1 (6 bases). Germline assignment: CDR1 GTSNPN and CDR2 SVGIG (reference sequence). Trimming left V 0 bases short and J 2 bases short, with 14 bases between. The CDR3 is made up of 16 amino acids. CDR3 nucleotide sequence: TGTGCCTGGAGTGTGTTGGGGGCTATAACCAAAAACATTCAGTACTTC. It encodes CAWSVLGAITKNIQYF.

The gene calls are TRBV5-4 and TRBJ1-2; D might be TRBD1 (5 bases). The length of the CDR3 is 14 residues. V lost 4 bases, J lost 4 bases, and 14 bases lay in between. The germline V gene encodes CDR1 SGHNT and CDR2 YYREEE (reference sequence). In nucleotides, the CDR3 is TGTGCCAGCAGCCCGTCTACAGGTCTCTATGGCTACACCTTC. As protein: CASSPSTGLYGYTF.

V and J are TRBV10-3 and TRBJ2-2, with D possibly TRBD2 on 5 matching bases. V lost 10 bases and J lost 5, with 11 bases in between. CDR1 and CDR2 from the germline V gene are ENHRY and SYGVKD. The CDR3 has 12 residues. The CDR3 sequence: CATALATGELFF. Here the CDR3 DNA reads TGTGCCACCGCTTTAGCGACCGGGGAGCTGTTTTTT.

This chain's CDR3 is CASSAPGAGETQYF. The CDR3 coding sequence is TGTGCCAGCAGTGCCCCCGGGGCGGGGGAGACCCAGTACTTC. The V gene is TRBV28, the J gene TRBJ2-5; a possible D gene is TRBD2 (6 bases). Germline lookup yields CDR1 MDHEN and CDR2 SYDVKM. Trimming pared 5 bases from V and 5 bases from J, leaving 15 bases between. This CDR3 has 14 residues.

This clone was found once. The CDR3 protein is CASSLTEMNTEAFF. Written as DNA, the CDR3 is TGTGCCAGCAGCCTGACAGAGATGAACACTGAAGCTTTCTTT. The chain carries TRBV7-8 and TRBJ1-1; perhaps TRBD1 as D (5 bases). CDR1 and CDR2 (germline): SGHVS, FQNEAQ. The CDR3 loop spans 14 amino acids. V lost 5 bases and J 0 bases, leaving 10 bases between the germline ends. The full variable domain, in which reference TRBV7-8 and TRBJ1-1 provide the parts outside the CDR3, is GAGVSQSPRYKVAKRGQDVALRCDPISGHVSLFWYQQALGQGPEFLTYFQNEAQLDKSGLPSDRFFAERPEGSVSTLKIQRTQQEDSAVYLCASSLTEMNTEAFFGQGTRLTVV.

This clone was seen a handful of times. This chain links TRBV9 with TRBJ2-1; 10 bases match TRBD2. V dropped 3 bases and J dropped 9; count of bases not matched to a gene: 6. The CDR3 length is 14 residues. Looked up from germline, CDR1 is SGDLS and CDR2 is YYNGEE. CDR3 protein: CASSAGTSVSEQFF. The CDR3 nucleotides read TGTGCCAGCAGCGCCGGGACTAGCGTATCTGAGCAGTTCTTC. Drawing the rest from reference TRBV9 and TRBJ2-1, the complete variable domain is DSGVTQTPKHLITATGQRVTLRCSPRSGDLSVYWYQQSLDQGLQFLIQYYNGEERAKGNILERFSAQQFPDLHSELNLSSLELGDSALYFCASSAGTSVSEQFFGPGTRLTVL.

V is TRBV4-2 and J is TRBJ2-2, with 12 bases aligning to TRBD2. This CDR3 comprises 17 residues. The ends lost 1 base at V and 4 bases at J; junction bases unmatched: 4. CDR1 and CDR2 (germline): LGHNA, YNFKEQ. Written as DNA, the CDR3 is TGTGCCAGCAGCCAAGCGACTAGCGGGAGTGTCACCGGGGAGCTGTTTTTT. Translated, it gives CASSQATSGSVTGELFF.

The chain joins TRBV28 to TRBJ1-1; D remains ambiguous. This CDR3 spans 15 amino acids. From germline, CDR1 is MDHEN and CDR2 SYDVKM. V lost 5 bases and J lost 0, with 13 bases in between. The CDR3: CASSVPGMLNTEAFF. The CDR3 coding sequence is TGTGCCAGCAGTGTGCCCGGGATGTTGAACACTGAAGCTTTCTTT.

The gene calls are TRBV18 and TRBJ2-4, with 7 bases lining up with TRBD2. The CDR3 has 15 amino acids. The junction had 3 bases not matched to a gene; V was cut back by 2 bases and J by 2 bases. CDR1 is KGHSH and CDR2 is LQKENI in the germline V gene. The CDR3 DNA follows: TGTGCCAGCTCACCAGGGAGCGGGACCAAAAACATTCAGTACTTC. This translates into CASSPGSGTKNIQYF.

V is TRBV7-2 and J is TRBJ2-3; 13 bases are a match to TRBD2. From germline, CDR1 is SGHTA and CDR2 FQGNSA. V was clipped by 5 bases and J by 6 bases; unmatched bases: 2. This CDR3 region has 14 residues. The CDR3 reads CASSILAGGDTQYF. The DNA for the CDR3 is TGTGCCAGCAGCATACTAGCGGGGGGGGATACGCAGTATTTT. Drawing the rest from reference TRBV7-2 and TRBJ2-3, the complete variable domain is GAGVSQSPSNKVTEKGKDVELRCDPISGHTALYWYRQSLGQGLEFLIYFQGNSAPDKSGLPSDRFSAERTGGSVSTLTIQRTQQEDSAVYLCASSILAGGDTQYFGPGTRLTVL.

This clone turned up a few times. The chain recombines TRBV6-5 with TRBJ1-2, with D perhaps TRBD1 (5 bases). Germline lookup yields CDR1 MNHEY and CDR2 SVGAGI. Between the trimmed V and J ends, which lost 6 bases and 2 bases, there was a span of 16 bases. The length of the CDR3 is 15 residues. CDR3 sequence (DNA): TGTGCCAGCAGACCTCTCACTGGGGGGAACTATGGCTACACCTTC. The encoded protein is CASRPLTGGNYGYTF.

The sample holds one count of this clone. The V and J genes are TRBV7-2 and TRBJ1-1, with TRBD1 matching over 10 bases. CDR3 length: 14 residues. The J segment lost 4 bases and the V segment lost 5 bases, leaving 4 bases of the junction unmatched. In germline, CDR1 is SGHTA, CDR2 FQGNSA. The CDR3 reads CASSPRTGGTEAFF. CDR3 coding DNA: TGTGCCAGCAGCCCCCGGACAGGGGGCACTGAAGCTTTCTTT.